The rows below give T cell receptor beta chains drawn from one sample of a study of vaccination effects on CD4 cells after COVID-19. Profiled with immunoSEQ multiplex PCR; TCRdb holds only in-frame clones, not every one. The top ten hold more than 9.5% of the sample, which has some 26,000 clones, 65% to 80% seen once. These receptors lack a known antigen. Here the sequenced sample was CD4+ T cells from PBMCs cultured without peptide, taken before COVID-19 vaccination. The receptors here all came from a human donor who received a COVID-19 vaccine. Each CDR3 is given with its conserved first and last residue. D genes are given only for firm matches. Size is omitted from some rows. Given values are once, few, many or a class for expanded clones.

j_call d_call v_call clone_size cdr3_aa cdr3_nt
TRBJ2-7 . TRBV18 . CASSPAVGGAYEQYF TGTGCCAGCTCACCCGCGGTTGGAGGGGCCTACGAGCAGTACTTC
TRBJ2-7 . TRBV4-2 . CASSQDGARSSYEQYF TGTGCCAGCAGCCAAGATGGGGCCCGAAGCTCCTACGAGCAGTACTTC
TRBJ1-6 TRBD1 TRBV19 . CASSTTGTAYNSPLHF TGTGCCAGTAGTACGACAGGGACGGCCTATAATTCACCCCTCCACTTT
TRBJ2-1 . TRBV7-2 . CASSLPGLNEQFF TGTGCCAGCAGCCTGCCAGGTCTCAATGAGCAGTTCTTC
TRBJ2-2 TRBD1 TRBV5-1 few CASSKDRGQFTGELFF TGCGCCAGCAGCAAGGACAGGGGGCAGTTTACCGGGGAGCTGTTTTTT
TRBJ1-4 . TRBV6-1 . CASSDLGNEKLFF TGTGCCAGCAGTGATCTCGGGAATGAAAAACTGTTTTTT
TRBJ2-3 . TRBV28 . CASSSPPGRPLSDTQYF TGTGCCAGCAGTTCTCCCCCGGGCAGACCACTATCAGATACGCAGTATTTT
TRBJ2-7 TRBD1 TRBV5-1 . CASSLGVGQGAREQYF TGCGCCAGCAGCCTGGGGGTGGGACAGGGGGCCCGCGAGCAGTACTTC
TRBJ2-2 . TRBV10-3 once CAMAPDYMNTGELFF TGTGCCATGGCACCGGACTATATGAACACCGGGGAGCTGTTTTTT
TRBJ2-3 TRBD2 TRBV4-1 . CASSQDPGTSFLPTSTDTQYF TGCGCCAGCAGCCAAGATCCTGGGACTAGCTTTCTCCCAACCAGCACAGATACGCAGTATTTT
TRBJ1-2 TRBD1 TRBV19 . CASSIVQGSGYTF TGTGCCAGTAGTATTGTACAGGGGAGTGGCTACACCTTC
TRBJ2-3 . TRBV19 . CASSIRGDTQYF TGTGCCAGTAGTATCCGGGGGGATACGCAGTATTTT
TRBJ2-2 TRBD2 TRBV9 . CASSASPSSGGAPRVFF TGTGCCAGCAGCGCTTCACCTAGTAGCGGGGGGGCCCCCAGAGTGTTTTTT
TRBJ2-2 . TRBV30 . CAWSRAARSTGELFF TGTGCCTGGAGTCGGGCCGCACGGAGCACCGGGGAGCTGTTTTTT
TRBJ1-1 TRBD1 TRBV28 once CASSFELQGWRNTEAFF TGTGCCAGCAGTTTCGAATTACAGGGGTGGAGGAACACTGAAGCTTTCTTT
TRBJ1-4 . TRBV29-1 . CSAYLRRDDQLFF TGCAGCGCATATCTGAGGAGAGATGATCAACTGTTTTTT
TRBJ2-1 TRBD2 TRBV10-3 . CAISESDSGSGNEQFF TGTGCCATCAGTGAGTCGGATAGCGGGAGTGGCAATGAGCAGTTCTTC
TRBJ2-5 . TRBV18 . CASSPPPGETQYF TGTGCCAGCTCACCCCCCCCGGGAGAGACCCAGTACTTC
TRBJ1-2 TRBD1 TRBV7-2 . CASSEQGLVGYTF TGTGCCAGCAGCGAACAGGGGCTAGTTGGCTACACCTTC
TRBJ2-3 . TRBV7-9 . CASSLDSGLGVQYF TGTGCCAGCAGCTTAGATTCGGGGCTTGGTGTCCAGTATTTT
TRBJ2-6 . TRBV10-1 . CASSARSKSHKSRANVLTF TGCGCCAGCAGTGCACGCTCAAAATCGCACAAAAGTCGGGCCAACGTCCTGACTTTC
TRBJ1-2 . TRBV29-1 . CSVEWGGRDYRGYTF TGCAGCGTTGAGTGGGGTGGCAGGGACTATAGGGGCTACACCTTC
TRBJ2-3 . TRBV2 . CASSGRARRTDTQYF TGTGCCAGCAGTGGGAGGGCGCGCAGAACAGATACGCAGTATTTT
TRBJ1-1 . TRBV2 few CASSGDTGSGAFF TGTGCCAGCAGTGGGGACACAGGCAGCGGAGCTTTCTTT
TRBJ1-5 TRBD1 TRBV7-8 . CASSSMTGSNQPQHF TGTGCCAGCAGCTCCATGACAGGGAGCAATCAGCCCCAGCATTTT
TRBJ2-6 TRBD1 TRBV15 . CATSREGAGGPSGANVLTF TGTGCCACCAGCAGAGAGGGGGCAGGGGGCCCCTCTGGGGCCAACGTCCTGACTTTC